This T cell receptor (beta chain) was documented in a study of a mutant IDH1 vaccine in newly diagnosed glioma. Overall study: Vaccines began 4-6 weeks after radiotherapy alone, or with temozolomide cycles.

Time point meaning: week 23, last vaccination. Vaccinated patients received 300 ug of mutant IDH1 20-mer peptide per dose, with topical imiquimod. Germline V gives CDR1 ENHRY, CDR2 SYGVKD. CDR3 length: 16 amino acids. V trimming: 3 bases; J trimming: 8 bases; junction bases outside the gene matches: 9. Clones were sequenced by immunoSEQ multiplex PCR, and TCRdb holds only the in-frame ones, with some missing. This table has around 54,000 clones, 85% to 90% appearing once. As for this clone: Its antigen is undetermined.

The material sequenced was PBMCs, taken from a glioma patient whose treatment included an IDH1 peptide vaccine. The chain recombines TRBV10-3 with TRBJ2-1, with TRBD2 matching 11 bases. This TCR was sampled from a man between 35 and 55 years old with glioma. In DNA form, the CDR3 reads TGTGCCATCAGTGACATTACTAGCGGGAGTTACTATGAGCAGTTCTTC. Translated: CAISDITSGSYYEQFF.